These T cell receptor beta chains were read from a single sample in a study of cytomegalovirus exposure and HLA in healthy donors. Sequencing used immunoSEQ multiplex PCR; TCRdb keeps in-frame clones, though not all of them. The data show roughly 120,000 clones, 65% to 80% seen once. Input material: PBMCs. The receptors here all came from a woman aged 40-49 years in good health and CMV-seropositive. CDR3s include the opening cysteine and the closing phenylalanine or tryptophan.

j_gene: TRBJ2-7; v_gene: TRBV28; CDR3aa: CASSRSLPYEQYF
j_gene: TRBJ2-2; v_gene: TRBV7-9; CDR3aa: CASSTPGTRTLGELFF
j_gene: TRBJ2-7; v_gene: TRBV27; CDR3aa: CASSLNERQGGYEQYF
j_gene: TRBJ2-3; v_gene: TRBV28; CDR3aa: CASSSGQLTDTQYF
j_gene: TRBJ1-4; v_gene: TRBV19; CDR3aa: CASSTSPDSNEKLFF
j_gene: NA; v_gene: TRBV5-8; CDR3aa: CASGRPGQTSYEQYF
j_gene: TRBJ2-5; v_gene: TRBV5-1; CDR3aa: CASSLEGAGETQYF
j_gene: TRBJ2-3; v_gene: TRBV7-3; CDR3aa: CASSLGGGITDTQYF
j_gene: TRBJ2-3; v_gene: TRBV6-5; CDR3aa: CASSFLGQGGDTQYF
j_gene: TRBJ1-1; v_gene: TRBV19; CDR3aa: CASEGRGLNTEAFF
j_gene: TRBJ2-5; v_gene: TRBV4-2; CDR3aa: CASSPSGRGETQYF
j_gene: TRBJ2-7; v_gene: TRBV6-4; CDR3aa: CASGSSDRTHTYEQYF
j_gene: TRBJ2-1; v_gene: TRBV11-2; CDR3aa: CASSPGQGNEQFF
j_gene: TRBJ2-1; v_gene: TRBV5-1; CDR3aa: CASSLRQGPRRVAGVREQFF
j_gene: TRBJ2-7; v_gene: TRBV7-2; CDR3aa: CATSVAGGFSSYEQYF
j_gene: TRBJ2-5; v_gene: TRBV10-3; CDR3aa: CAISGGAAQETQYF
j_gene: TRBJ1-2; v_gene: TRBV28; CDR3aa: CASSFQSGGGYTF
j_gene: TRBJ1-1; v_gene: TRBV2; CDR3aa: CASSVDRVNTEAFF
j_gene: TRBJ1-4; v_gene: TRBV5-6; CDR3aa: CASSSTGELFF
j_gene: TRBJ1-4; v_gene: TRBV5-1; CDR3aa: CASSLRGTAVGEKLFF
j_gene: TRBJ1-5; v_gene: TRBV5-1; CDR3aa: CASSLVLGQPQHF
j_gene: TRBJ1-1; v_gene: TRBV5-1; CDR3aa: CASSTSTGTTLTEAFF
j_gene: TRBJ1-2; v_gene: TRBV28; CDR3aa: CASSPTGGALYGYTF
j_gene: TRBJ2-2; v_gene: TRBV6-4; CDR3aa: CASSTSETGELFF
j_gene: TRBJ2-1; v_gene: TRBV19; CDR3aa: CASRSLGTGNNEQFF